The 27 T cell receptor beta chains listed next were all sequenced from one sample in a study of blood T cell repertoires in COVID-19. Sequenced by immunoSEQ multiplex PCR; TCRdb stores in-frame clones only, minus some. The sample has approximately 300,000 clones; roughly 87% are singletons. The sample taken for sequencing was peripheral blood. Receptors were obtained from a woman aged 45-59 years who had recovered from COVID-19.

This sequence joins TRBV7-2 and TRBJ2-1; possibly TRBD1 for D (5 bases). V was trimmed by 7 bases and J by 0 bases, leaving 13 bases between them. Germline V CDR1 and CDR2: SGHTA, FQGNSA. The CDR3 covers 15 residues. This CDR3 is CASTAHQGSYNEQFF. Written as DNA, the CDR3 is TGTGCCAGCACAGCTCACCAGGGCTCCTACAATGAGCAGTTCTTC.

The chain has TRBV2 and TRBJ2-7; D possibly corresponds to TRBD1 (6 bases). The CDR3 contains 14 residues. Trimming cost V 5 bases and J 5 bases, with 16 bases left between them. Looked up from germline, CDR1 is SNHLY and CDR2 is FYNNEI. The CDR3 coding sequence is TGTGCCAGCAGTCTGTCCAGGACAGTGGACGAGCAGTACTTC. It encodes CASSLSRTVDEQYF. Full variable domain (outside the CDR3, taken from reference TRBV2 and TRBJ2-7): EPEVTQTPSHQVTQMGQEVILRCVPISNHLYFYWYRQILGQKVEFLVSFYNNEISEKSEIFDDQFSVERPDGSNFTLKIRSTKLEDSAMYFCASSLSRTVDEQYFGPGTRLTVT.

This chain joins TRBV10-3 and TRBJ1-1, with D tentatively TRBD1 (6 bases). The CDR3 contains 14 residues. Per the germline V gene, CDR1 is ENHRY and CDR2 is SYGVKD. V lost 8 bases to trimming and J lost 4 bases, with 17 bases between them. DNA for the CDR3: TGTGCCATCGAGGGGGGGGCAATAAGCACTGAAGCTTTCTTT. Protein: CAIEGGAISTEAFF.

This chain joins TRBV4-3 and TRBJ1-3, with no clear D. Trimming removed 5 bases from V and 4 bases from J, with 9 bases in between. This CDR3 comprises 13 residues. Germline assignment: CDR1 LGHNA and CDR2 YSLEER. CDR3 protein: CASSGSLGNTIYF. As DNA, the CDR3 is TGCGCCAGCAGCGGGTCACTAGGAAACACCATATATTTT.

This clone was picked up one time. The chain joins TRBV5-1 to TRBJ1-2; 7 bases match TRBD1. The CDR3 runs 16 residues. The germline CDR1 and CDR2 sequences are SGHRS and YFSETQ. V lost 3 bases, J lost 3 bases, and 11 bases stayed unmatched. The CDR3 nucleotides are TGCGCCAGCAGCTCCGGGACAGCCCTTAAATACTATGGCTACACCTTC. Encoded protein: CASSSGTALKYYGYTF.

This clone came up once. This chain uses TRBV21-1 with TRBJ1-2; the table's D gene call, TRBD1, was not cross checked with the DNA. TRBV21-1 is tagged as a pseudogene. This CDR3 has 16 amino acids. CDR3 DNA: TGTGCCAGCAGCACATACCGACAGGGGGAGGTCTATGGCTACACCTTC. It yields the protein CASSTYRQGEVYGYTF.

The CDR3 reads CATSRDGQGRGYTF. DNA for the CDR3: TGTGCCACCAGCAGAGATGGACAGGGGAGGGGCTACACCTTC. V is TRBV15 and J is TRBJ1-2; 9 positions match TRBD1. The V gene's germline CDR1 is LNHNV and CDR2 YYDKDF (reference sequence). This CDR3 has 14 residues. The ends lost 0 bases at V and 8 bases at J; junction bases unmatched: 4.

The chain is built from TRBV28 and TRBJ1-5; 9 nucleotides agree with TRBD1. Trimming removed 0 bases from V and 6 bases from J; junction bases left unmatched: 3. This CDR3 is 15 amino acids long. The germline V gene encodes CDR1 MDHEN and CDR2 SYDVKM. The DNA for the CDR3 is TGTGCCAGCAGTTTATGGGACAGGGGCTCTCAGCCCCAGCATTTT. It codes for CASSLWDRGSQPQHF.

This sequence joins TRBV5-1 and TRBJ2-5; D is ambiguous. Germline CDR1 SGHRS, CDR2 YFSETQ. Trimming shortened V by 4 bases and J by 2 bases, and 12 bases separated the two germline ends. The CDR3 totals 14 residues. In DNA form, the CDR3 reads TGCGCCAGCAGCCGCCAAAGAGGTCAAGAGACCCAGTACTTC. Its translation is CASSRQRGQETQYF.

As regards this clone: The same CDR3 arises from other DNA sequences in this sample as well. The chain has TRBV18 and TRBJ2-7; TRBD2 might be the D (5 bases). Trimming stripped 3 bases from V and 2 bases from J, with 5 bases between. The V gene's germline CDR1 is KGHSH and CDR2 LQKENI. The CDR3 runs to 12 residues. The CDR3 sequence is CASSPGAYEQYF. The CDR3 bases are TGTGCCAGCTCACCCGGGGCCTACGAGCAGTACTTC.

The chain employs TRBV2 and TRBJ2-5, with D possibly being TRBD2 (5 bases). The CDR3 has 11 residues. Trimming removed 5 bases from V and 7 bases from J, with 8 bases in between. Looked up from germline, CDR1 is SNHLY and CDR2 is FYNNEI. The CDR3 loop is CASSSLATQYF. CDR3 DNA sequence: TGTGCCAGCAGTTCTCTAGCGACCCAGTACTTC.

The rearrangement uses TRBV6-2 or TRBV6-3 and TRBJ2-1; 9 nucleotides line up with TRBD2. The CDR3 is made up of 15 amino acids. V trimming: 4 bases; J trimming: 3 bases; junction bases outside the gene matches: 4. CDR1 and CDR2 from the germline V gene are MNHEY and SVGEGT. The CDR3 region has the DNA TGTGCCAGCAGTTTAAAGCGGGGGGACTACAATGAGCAGTTCTTC. This encodes CASSLKRGDYNEQFF.

The chain has TRBV20-1 and TRBJ2-7; D remains unclear. Germline V gene data show CDR1 as DFQATT and CDR2 as SNEGSKA (reference sequence). The length of the CDR3 is 11 residues. V was cut by 3 bases and J by 7 bases, with 10 bases left in between. The CDR3 region has the DNA TGCAGTGCTAGGATTGAGTGGGAGCAGTACTTC. Its translation is CSARIEWEQYF.

The chain uses TRBV6-6 and TRBJ2-6, with D perhaps TRBD1 (6 bases). This CDR3 is built from 18 residues. Germline CDR1 and CDR2: MNHNY and SVGAGI (reference sequence). With 5 bases removed from V and 0 bases from J, the gap between germline ends came to 17 bases. CDR3 region: CASSQLRTALSGANVLTF. The DNA of the CDR3 is TGTGCCAGCAGTCAGCTAAGGACAGCCCTCTCTGGGGCCAACGTCCTGACTTTC.

The chain has TRBV5-5 and TRBJ2-7, with 7 bases identical to TRBD2. This CDR3 contains 16 residues. The germline CDR1 and CDR2 sequences are SGHKS and YYEKEE (reference sequence). V lost 7 bases, J lost 0 bases, and 13 bases stayed unmatched. This CDR3 is CASWAYGGGSSYEQYF. The CDR3 DNA is TGTGCCAGCTGGGCGTACGGCGGGGGAAGCTCCTACGAGCAGTACTTC.

This chain links TRBV7-8 with TRBJ2-7; D unresolved. Between the trimmed V and J ends, which lost 6 bases and 0 bases, there was a span of 9 bases. Germline assignment: CDR1 SGHVS and CDR2 FQNEAQ. The CDR3 loop spans 13 amino acids. The CDR3 sequence is CASRRRASYEQYF. The CDR3 DNA sequence: TGTGCCAGCAGGCGAAGAGCCTCCTACGAGCAGTACTTC. Filled out from reference TRBV7-8 and TRBJ2-7, the complete variable domain reads GAGVSQSPRYKVAKRGQDVALRCDPISGHVSLFWYQQALGQGPEFLTYFQNEAQLDKSGLPSDRFFAERPEGSVSTLKIQRTQQEDSAVYLCASRRRASYEQYFGPGTRLTVT.

Comment on this clone: Its ends do not fully match the called genes, so a read error is possible. The chain uses TRBV7-9 and TRBJ2-2; D not certain. There are 14 residues in the CDR3. Germline assignment: CDR1 SEHNR and CDR2 FQNEAQ (reference sequence). CDR3 loop: CASSLAHNSGELFF. Here the CDR3 DNA reads TGTGCCAGCAGCTTAGCCCACAACAGCGGGGAGCTGTTTTTT.

The V gene is TRBV9, the J gene TRBJ2-2; D not resolved. Per germline, CDR1 SGDLS and CDR2 YYNGEE. Trimming took off 1 base at V and 5 bases at J, with 6 bases between the two ends. The CDR3 is 13 residues long. CDR3 amino acids: CASSVSDTGELFF. The CDR3 nucleotides are TGTGCCAGCAGCGTATCAGATACCGGGGAGCTGTTTTTT.

This rearrangement joins TRBV2 to TRBJ1-3; possibly TRBD1 for D (6 bases). Trimming shortened V by 9 bases and J by 0 bases, and 21 bases separated the two germline ends. CDR3 size: 17 residues. Germline CDR1 and CDR2: SNHLY and FYNNEI. The CDR3 nucleotides read TGTGCCAGTCTAGGACAGATTAGGCCCTACTCTGGAAACACCATATATTTT. Protein product: CASLGQIRPYSGNTIYF.

The rearrangement uses TRBV4-1 and TRBJ1-3, with 7 bases matching TRBD1. The CDR3 length is 14 residues. After removal of 2 bases from V and 5 bases from J, the junction contained 3 bases not matched to a gene. Per germline, CDR1 MGHRA and CDR2 YSYEKL. The CDR3 loop reads CASSQPTGRNTIYF. In nucleotides, the CDR3 is TGCGCCAGCAGCCAACCGACAGGGCGAAACACCATATATTTT.

This sequence joins TRBV10-3 and TRBJ2-6; either TRBD1 or TRBD2 may supply D (5 bases each). CDR1 and CDR2 (germline): ENHRY, SYGVKD. Trimming left V 10 bases short and J 4 bases short, with 17 bases between. The CDR3 contains 15 residues. The CDR3 spells CATRAGLGGANVLTF. In DNA, the CDR3 is TGTGCCACCAGGGCGGGCCTAGGAGGGGCCAACGTCCTGACTTTC.

There are a few counts of this clone. This chain uses TRBV7-2 with TRBJ1-1; D gene unclear. The germline V gene encodes CDR1 SGHTA and CDR2 FQGNSA. The CDR3 spans 14 residues. Trimming cost V 9 bases and J 1 base, with 15 bases left between them. This CDR3 reads CARRSEGRNTEAFF. CDR3 bases: TGTGCCAGACGGAGCGAGGGAAGGAACACTGAAGCTTTCTTT.

The chain carries TRBV7-3 and TRBJ2-5; D unclear. The CDR3 has 14 residues. Looked up from germline, CDR1 is SGHTA and CDR2 is FQGTGA. Trimming cost V 4 bases and J 1 base, with 10 bases left between them. The CDR3: CASSYRAFQETQYF. The CDR3 bases are TGTGCCAGCAGCTACCGCGCGTTCCAAGAGACCCAGTACTTC.

The rearrangement uses TRBV6-1 and TRBJ2-5; TRBD2 aligns across 7 bases. CDR3 length: 14 amino acids. Trimming at V came to 1 base and at J to 5 bases, leaving 4 bases not matched to a gene. Germline CDR1 and CDR2: MNHNS and SASEGT. The CDR3 coding sequence is TGTGCCAGCAGTGAAGGATGGGGGGGGGAGACCCAGTACTTC. It encodes CASSEGWGGETQYF.

The rearrangement joins TRBV6-5 to TRBJ1-4; D gene uncertain. This CDR3 spans 14 amino acids. V was cut by 8 bases and J by 7 bases, with 17 bases left in between. Germline V CDR1 and CDR2: MNHEY, SVGAGI. The CDR3 DNA reads as TGTGCCAGCCACCCTTTCGGGTTGGGTGAAAAACTGTTTTTT. Residues: CASHPFGLGEKLFF.

This chain connects TRBV11-2 to TRBJ2-7; D is uncertain. The V gene lost 4 bases and the J gene lost 7 bases, with 8 bases spanning the gap. Germline V gene data show CDR1 as SGHAT and CDR2 as FQNNGV. The CDR3 is made up of 11 amino acids. The CDR3 coding sequence is TGTGCCAGCAGCTCCCTCCGGGAGCAGTACTTC. This codes for CASSSLREQYF. Full variable domain (missing parts from reference TRBV11-2 and TRBJ2-7): EAGVAQSPRYKIIEKRQSVAFWCNPISGHATLYWYQQILGQGPKLLIQFQNNGVVDDSQLPKDRFSAERLKGVDSTLKIQPAKLEDSAVYLCASSSLREQYFGPGTRLTVT.

The chain links TRBV4-3 to TRBJ2-4; 9 bases are shared with TRBD1. With V trimmed by 2 bases and J by 2 bases, 7 bases remained unmatched. The CDR3 has 17 amino acids. Germline V gene data show CDR1 as LGHNA and CDR2 as YSLEER. CDR3 nucleotide sequence: TGCGCCAGCAGCCAAATAGGGACAGGGTATTCCAAAAACATTCAGTACTTC. This encodes CASSQIGTGYSKNIQYF.